A selection of T cell receptor beta chains follows, all from one sample in a study of cytomegalovirus exposure and HLA in healthy donors. Profiled with immunoSEQ multiplex PCR; TCRdb holds only in-frame clones, not every one. This sample has 150,000 to 200,000 clones; roughly 80% occur once, and the top ten carry 10% to 12%. The sample consisted of PBMCs. These receptors were taken from a man aged 18 to 35 in good health and CMV-seropositive. The CDR3 runs from the conserved cysteine through the conserved F or W. A D gene is named only where the DNA matches it firmly. Not every row has a clone size; where given, it reads once, few, many or a size class.

d_call | j_call | cdr3_length | v_call | clone_size | cdr3_aa | cdr3_nt
TRBD2 | TRBJ2-1 | 21 | TRBV5-1 | few | CASSLVGGTGWTSGTDNEQFF | TGCGCCAGCAGCTTGGTGGGTGGGACAGGGTGGACTAGCGGGACCGACAATGAGCAGTTCTTC
NA | TRBJ1-2 | 13 | TRBV28 | NA | CASTATANYGYTF | TGTGCCAGCACGGCGACAGCAAACTATGGCTACACCTTC
TRBD1 | TRBJ2-4 | 15 | TRBV6-1 | NA | CASTPYGDSRPQQYF | TGTGCCAGCACCCCCTACGGGGACAGCCGACCCCAGCAGTACTTC
TRBD1 | TRBJ1-2 | 13 | TRBV9 | NA | CASSVGQGGGYTF | TGTGCCAGCAGCGTAGGACAGGGTGGGGGCTACACCTTC
TRBD2 | TRBJ2-7 | 13 | TRBV27 | NA | CASRRTSLYEQYF | TGTGCCAGCAGGCGGACTAGCCTCTACGAGCAGTACTTC
TRBD2 | TRBJ2-2 | 15 | TRBV7-9 | NA | CASTRDYGNTGELFF | TGTGCCAGCACCCGGGACTATGGGAACACCGGGGAGCTGTTTTTT
NA | TRBJ1-2 | 13 | TRBV6-1 | NA | CASSEGQLYGYTF | TGTGCCAGCAGTGAGGGGCAGCTCTATGGCTACACCTTC
TRBD2 | TRBJ2-1 | 16 | TRBV4-1 | NA | CASSQTRLAGGYEQFF | TGCGCCAGCAGCCAAACTCGGCTAGCGGGAGGATATGAGCAGTTCTTC
NA | TRBJ1-2 | 15 | TRBV5-4 | NA | CASSLGSSQNYGYTF | TGTGCCAGCAGCTTGGGTTCTTCACAGAACTATGGCTACACCTTC
NA | TRBJ2-1 | 12 | TRBV5-1 | NA | CASRSSYNEQFF | TGCGCCAGCCGGAGCTCCTACAATGAGCAGTTCTTC
NA | TRBJ1-1 | 12 | TRBV29-1 | NA | CSVETGRTEAFF | TGCAGCGTTGAAACGGGTCGGACTGAAGCTTTCTTT
TRBD2 | TRBJ2-1 | 13 | TRBV7-2 | once | CASSLGGSNEQFF | TGTGCCAGCAGCTTAGGCGGGAGCAATGAGCAGTTCTTC
NA | TRBJ1-1 | 14 | TRBV7-9 | NA | CASSLAGSNTEAFF | TGTGCCAGCAGCTTAGCGGGTAGCAACACTGAAGCTTTCTTT
NA | TRBJ2-6 | 16 | TRBV29-1 | NA | CSVEDLRESGANVLTF | TGCAGCGTTGAAGATTTGCGGGAATCTGGGGCCAACGTCCTGACTTTC
NA | TRBJ1-6 | 15 | TRBV27 | once | CASSLETGPLSPLHF | TGTGCCAGCAGTTTAGAAACAGGGCCTCTGTCACCCCTCCACTTT
TRBD2 | TRBJ2-2 | 17 | TRBV14 | NA | CASRPGGRAVRSGELFF | TGTGCCAGTCGGCCCGGCGGGAGGGCCGTCCGGTCCGGGGAGCTGTTTTTT
TRBD1 | TRBJ2-7 | 17 | TRBV13 | few | CASSLALLGQGSCQQYF | TGTGCCAGCAGCTTAGCGCTACTGGGACAGGGGTCGTGCCAGCAGTACTTC
TRBD1 | TRBJ1-1 | 14 | TRBV6-5 | NA | CASSYSFARGQAFF | TGTGCCAGCAGTTACTCCTTCGCCAGGGGGCAAGCTTTCTTT
NA | TRBJ2-6 | 13 | TRBV28 | NA | CASLRAGANVLTF | TGTGCCAGCCTCAGGGCTGGGGCCAACGTCCTGACTTTC
NA | TRBJ2-7 | 13 | TRBV28 | NA | CASTRDGSHEQYF | TGTGCCAGCACCCGGGACGGGAGCCACGAGCAGTACTTC
TRBD1 | TRBJ1-4 | 15 | TRBV2 | once | CASSPDRVSGEKLFF | TGTGCCAGCAGCCCCGACAGGGTTTCGGGTGAAAAACTGTTTTTT
TRBD1 | TRBJ1-1 | 13 | TRBV6-5 | NA | CASSPDRVPEAFF | TGTGCCAGCAGTCCAGACAGGGTGCCTGAAGCTTTCTTT
TRBD1 | TRBJ2-7 | 14 | TRBV18 | NA | CASSQGTGGYEQYF | TGTGCCAGCTCCCAAGGGACAGGGGGGTACGAGCAGTACTTC
NA | TRBJ2-3 | 15 | TRBV7-3 | NA | CASSSESGYTDTQYF | TGTGCCAGCAGCTCCGAAAGCGGATACACAGATACGCAGTATTTT
NA | TRBJ2-7 | 14 | TRBV18 | few | CASSRQSSQDEQYF | TGTGCCAGCTCCCGTCAGAGCTCCCAGGACGAGCAGTACTTC
NA | TRBJ2-2 | 14 | TRBV5-1 | few | CASSSDSYTGELFF | TGCGCCAGCAGCTCGGACAGTTACACCGGGGAGCTGTTTTTT
NA | TRBJ2-7 | 13 | TRBV5-1 | NA | CASSLGAPYEQYF | TGCGCCAGCAGCTTGGGGGCGCCCTATGAGCAGTACTTC